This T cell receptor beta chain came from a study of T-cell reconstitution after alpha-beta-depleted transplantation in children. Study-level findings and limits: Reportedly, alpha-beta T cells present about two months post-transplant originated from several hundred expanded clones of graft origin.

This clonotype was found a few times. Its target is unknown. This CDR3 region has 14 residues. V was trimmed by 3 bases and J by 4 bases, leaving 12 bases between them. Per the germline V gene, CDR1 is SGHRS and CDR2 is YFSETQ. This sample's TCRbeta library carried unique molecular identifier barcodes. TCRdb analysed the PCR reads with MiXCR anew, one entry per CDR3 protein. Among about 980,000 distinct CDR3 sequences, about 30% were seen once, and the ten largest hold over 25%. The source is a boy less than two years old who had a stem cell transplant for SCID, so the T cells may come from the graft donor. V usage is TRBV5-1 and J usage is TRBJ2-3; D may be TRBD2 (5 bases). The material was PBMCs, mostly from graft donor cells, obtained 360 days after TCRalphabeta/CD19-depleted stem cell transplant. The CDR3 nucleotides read TGCGCCAGCAGCTATAATATCGGGGCAGATACGCAGTATTTT. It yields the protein CASSYNIGADTQYF.